The sequence of this T cell receptor beta chain was determined in a study of cytomegalovirus exposure and HLA in healthy donors. The PCR made use of 60 Vbeta and 13 Jbeta primers. The method was immunoSEQ multiplex PCR; TCRdb's version includes in-frame clones alone and lacks a portion of them. The table lists approximately 76,000 clones, 65% to 80% of them singletons. With 8 bases clipped from V and 0 bases from J, the junction kept 10 bases outside the gene matches. The CDR3 sequence is 16 residues long. The germline V gene encodes CDR1 MDHEN and CDR2 SYDVKM. The clonotype comes from a man between 25 and 39 years old in good health and CMV-seronegative. The rearrangement uses TRBV28 and TRBJ1-5, with 7 bases identical to TRBD1. Sequencing input: PBMCs. In DNA, the CDR3 is TGTGCCAGCCCCCCCAGGGGGAAGTATAGCAATCAGCCCCAGCATTTT. This translates into CASPPRGKYSNQPQHF.